One and the same sample provided the 29 T cell receptor beta chains below, sequenced in a study of T cells in Graves' hyperthyroidism and ophthalmopathy. From RNA transcripts, TCR beta CDR3 regions were amplified. Carried out on the TCR CDR3, a first-round RT-PCR used the HTBI primer set. TCRdb called the multiplex PCR reads again in MiXCR, with one record for every CDR3 protein. Altogether about 320,000 distinct CDR3 sequences are present, approximately 16% being singletons, with the ten largest covering around 35%. The sample consisted of blood. These receptors all come from a young man with Graves' hyperthyroidism.

This clonotype appeared a few times. The genes are TRBV30 and TRBJ1-2; D gene unclear. Germline loops: CDR1 GTSNPN, CDR2 SVGIG (reference sequence). This CDR3 is built from 13 residues. V was pared by 0 bases and J by 5 bases, with 10 bases between. The CDR3 spells CAWSVRELYGYTF. CDR3 in DNA: TGTGCCTGGAGTGTGAGAGAACTTTATGGCTACACCTTC.

A word on this clonotype: One end of the junction fails to match germline, which may point to a read error. V gene TRBV6-1 combines with J gene TRBJ2-7; D gene unclear. The CDR3 extends over 13 amino acids. CDR1 MNHNS and CDR2 SASEGT come from the germline V gene. The CDR3 sequence: CASSWAETYEQCF. The CDR3 DNA reads TGCGCCAGCAGCTGGGCGGAGACCTACGAGCAGTGCTTC.

This clonotype was seen a few times. The chain is built from TRBV7-9 and TRBJ2-7, with D unclear. The V end lost 7 bases, the J end lost 2 bases, and 18 bases lay between the germline ends. From germline, CDR1 is SEHNR and CDR2 FQNEAQ (reference sequence). The CDR3 length is 15 residues. CDR3 nucleotide sequence: TGTGCCAGCACCCCTTCCCGGGTGGCCCCCTACGAGCAGTACTTC. This translates into CASTPSRVAPYEQYF. Using reference TRBV7-9 and TRBJ2-7 for the parts outside the CDR3, the full variable domain is DTGVSQNPRHKITKRGQNVTFRCDPISEHNRLYWYRQTLGQGPEFLTYFQNEAQLEKSRLLSDRFSAERPKGSFSTLEIQRTEQGDSAMYLCASTPSRVAPYEQYFGPGTRLTVT.

This clonotype has a handful of counts. V gene TRBV27 combines with J gene TRBJ2-2, with unresolved D. V lost 6 bases and J lost 1, with 6 bases in between. This CDR3 is 13 amino acids long. Per germline, CDR1 MNHEY and CDR2 SMNVEV (reference sequence). CDR3 sequence: CASSRLNTGELFF. The CDR3 DNA reads TGTGCCAGCAGCCGACTGAACACCGGGGAGCTGTTTTTT.

This clonotype was detected many times. J is TRBJ2-1 and V is TRBV7-9; D is uncertain. The length of the CDR3 is 13 residues. CDR1 and CDR2 from the germline V gene are SEHNR and FQNEAQ (reference sequence). Trimming cost V 8 bases and J 9 bases, with 17 bases left between them. The DNA of the CDR3 is TGTGCCAGCGGAAATAGGGCCAGGCCTGAGCAGTTCTTC. Translating gives CASGNRARPEQFF.

This clonotype was detected ten times or more. This chain uses TRBV11-2 with TRBJ1-1; TRBD1 agrees at 11 bases. The trim removed 3 bases at V and 1 base at J, leaving 10 bases unmatched. Germline lookup yields CDR1 SGHAT and CDR2 FQNNGV. The CDR3 runs to 18 residues. The chain's CDR3 is CASSFEFGQGAENTEAFF. The CDR3 DNA sequence: TGTGCCAGCAGCTTTGAGTTTGGACAGGGGGCGGAGAACACTGAAGCTTTCTTT.

This clonotype was seen a few times. The chain joins TRBV29-1 to TRBJ2-1, with D possibly TRBD1 on 6 matching bases. The CDR3 loop spans 11 amino acids. Trimming shortened V by 8 bases and J by 7 bases, and 12 bases separated the two germline ends. The germline CDR1 and CDR2 sequences are SQVTM and ANQGSEA. The CDR3 region has the DNA TGCAGCCAGAGGGGGACGAATGAGCAGTTCTTC. Protein sequence: CSQRGTNEQFF.

This clonotype showed up just a few times. The chain employs TRBV28 and TRBJ2-2; TRBD2 might be the D (6 bases). The CDR3 is made up of 15 amino acids. Trimming took 8 bases from V and 6 from J, leaving 19 bases between them. CDR1 is MDHEN, CDR2 SYDVKM, per germline. The CDR3 spells CASRPLNERAGELFF. The CDR3 DNA reads TGTGCCAGCCGCCCGCTGAACGAGCGGGCCGGGGAGCTGTTTTTT.

CDR3 amino acids: CASSFGTDGNSPLHF. For the CDR3, the DNA is TGCGCCAGCAGCTTCGGGACCGATGGGAATTCACCCCTCCACTTT. V usage is TRBV5-1 and J usage is TRBJ1-6; D may be TRBD1 (5 bases). Germline assignment: CDR1 SGHRS and CDR2 YFSETQ. V was clipped by 2 bases and J by 7 bases, with 13 bases between them. The CDR3 sequence is 15 residues long. The whole variable domain, filled in from reference TRBV5-1 and TRBJ1-6, reads KAGVTQTPRYLIKTRGQQVTLSCSPISGHRSVSWYQQTPGQGLQFLFEYFSETQRNKGNFPGRFSGRQFSNSRSEMNVSTLELGDSALYLCASSFGTDGNSPLHFGNGTRLTVT.

The J gene is TRBJ1-2, the V gene TRBV24-1; 8 bases match TRBD1. The germline V gene encodes CDR1 KGHDR and CDR2 SFDVKD. The CDR3 is 14 amino acids. The V and J ends lost 4 bases and 7 bases, in that order; junction bases with no gene match: 7. The CDR3: CATSEAGQGGGYTF. CDR3 sequence (DNA): TGTGCCACCAGTGAAGCCGGACAGGGTGGTGGCTACACCTTC.

The chain couples TRBV5-1 to TRBJ2-1; unclear D gene. The germline CDR1 and CDR2 sequences are SGHRS and YFSETQ. The CDR3 covers 15 residues. With 0 bases removed from V and 9 bases from J, the gap between germline ends came to 16 bases. CDR3: CASSLGSTLGREQFF. The CDR3, as DNA: TGCGCCAGCAGCTTGGGTTCGACCCTCGGGCGTGAGCAGTTCTTC.

V gene TRBV4-1 combines with J gene TRBJ2-7, with D possibly TRBD2 on 5 matching bases. In germline, CDR1 is MGHRA, CDR2 YSYEKL. The ends were cut back, 2 bases at V and 1 base at J, with 18 bases in the middle. The CDR3 is made up of 17 amino acids. The chain's CDR3 is CASSQRILPGSSYEQYF. The CDR3 nucleotides are TGCGCCAGCAGCCAAAGAATACTCCCGGGGTCATCCTACGAGCAGTACTTC.

In its sample, this clonotype was seen once. The V and J genes are TRBV4-2 and TRBJ2-3; 9 bases line up with TRBD2. The germline CDR1 and CDR2 sequences are LGHNA and YNFKEQ. V dropped 3 bases and J dropped 6; count of bases not matched to a gene: 10. CDR3 length: 16 residues. CDR3 in DNA: TGTGCCAGCAGCCAGGGGGTTAGCGGGAGTAGGGATACGCAGTATTTT. Its protein is CASSQGVSGSRDTQYF.

This clonotype was recorded at least ten times. The chain is built from TRBV5-1 and TRBJ2-3, with 8 nucleotides matching TRBD1. The CDR3 loop spans 16 amino acids. Germline V gene sequence: CDR1 SGHRS, CDR2 YFSETQ. The trim removed 0 bases at V and 6 bases at J, leaving 9 bases unmatched. In DNA, the CDR3 is TGCGCCAGCAGCTTGGACGGACAGGGAGGAATTGATACGCAGTATTTT. Encoded protein: CASSLDGQGGIDTQYF.

This clonotype was seen at least ten times. The V and J genes are TRBV2 and TRBJ2-7; either TRBD1 or TRBD2 may fit D (5 bases each). This CDR3 is 13 amino acids long. The germline V and J ends were trimmed by 9 bases and 0 bases, with 12 bases remaining between them. Germline CDR1 is SNHLY and CDR2 is FYNNEI. In DNA, the CDR3 is TGTGCCAGTGAACGAGGGGACTCCTACGAGCAGTACTTC. It is translated as CASERGDSYEQYF.

The chain uses TRBV7-9 and TRBJ2-5; 7 nucleotides match TRBD2. Per the germline V gene, CDR1 is SEHNR and CDR2 is FQNEAQ (reference sequence). The length of the CDR3 is 13 residues. V lost 8 bases, J lost 1 base, and 4 bases stayed unmatched. For the CDR3, the DNA is TGTGCCAGCGTACCTAGCGGCCAAGAGACCCAGTACTTC. Its protein product is CASVPSGQETQYF.

The chain is built from TRBV29-1 and TRBJ1-3; a possible D gene is TRBD1 (6 bases). Trimming removed 5 bases from V and 0 bases from J, with 11 bases in between. The germline V gene has CDR1 SQVTM and CDR2 ANQGSEA. The CDR3 runs 14 residues. CDR3 sequence: CSVSTGFSGNTIYF. The CDR3 region has the DNA TGCAGCGTTTCGACAGGCTTCTCTGGAAACACCATATATTTT.

This clonotype showed up many times. This sequence joins TRBV30 and TRBJ2-1; TRBD2 matches at 7 bases. There are 13 residues in the CDR3. Unmatched junction bases numbered 6, after V lost 4 bases and J lost 6 bases. Germline lookup yields CDR1 GTSNPN and CDR2 SVGIG (reference sequence). The CDR3, as DNA: TGTGCCTGGATTGGGGTAGCGGGCAATGAGCAGTTCTTC. Its protein product is CAWIGVAGNEQFF.

This clonotype was detected only a few times. The V call is TRBV2, the J call TRBJ2-2, with D uncertain. There are 15 residues in the CDR3. Germline-derived CDR1 and CDR2 are SNHLY and FYNNEI. V lost 6 bases to trimming and J lost 2 bases, with 13 bases between them. The CDR3 DNA reads as TGTGCCAGCAGATCGGAGAGGATAAACACCGGGGAGCTGTTTTTT. It codes for CASRSERINTGELFF.

The table lists this clonotype with many counts. The rearrangement uses TRBV7-2 and TRBJ1-3, with D uncertain. This CDR3 contains 15 residues. V was shortened by 5 bases and J by 0 bases, with 11 bases between the two germline ends. Germline CDR1 and CDR2: SGHTA and FQGNSA. The CDR3 protein is CASSPTVFSGNTIYF. The CDR3 DNA reads as TGTGCCAGCAGCCCTACAGTTTTCTCTGGAAACACCATATATTTT.

The sample holds many counts of this clonotype. The chain carries TRBV2 and TRBJ2-7, with D maybe TRBD2 (6 bases). Germline CDR1 SNHLY, CDR2 FYNNEI. Between the trimmed V and J ends, which lost 9 bases and 0 bases, there was a span of 18 bases. CDR3 length equals 15 residues. The CDR3 DNA follows: TGTGCCAGAGAGAATGGGGGGATTAGCTCCTACGAGCAGTACTTC. Translated: CARENGGISSYEQYF.

The V call is TRBV5-8, the J call TRBJ2-7; D is unclear. Germline V gene sequence: CDR1 SGHTS, CDR2 YDEGEE. This CDR3 spans 15 amino acids. The ends were cut back, 3 bases at V and 0 bases at J, with 13 bases in the middle. The CDR3 sequence is CASSSGDVSSYEQYF. Written as DNA, the CDR3 is TGTGCCAGCAGCTCAGGCGACGTCTCCTCCTACGAGCAGTACTTC.

The chain links TRBV2 to TRBJ1-5; D is ambiguous. The CDR3 sequence is 13 residues long. The V and J ends lost 6 bases and 5 bases respectively, with 11 bases between them. Germline values: CDR1 SNHLY, CDR2 FYNNEI. CDR3 nucleotide sequence: TGTGCCAGCAGGGCCCGGGCAGATCAGCCCCAGCATTTT. Encoded protein: CASRARADQPQHF.

The J gene is TRBJ2-1, the V gene TRBV12-3 or TRBV12-4; weak D call: TRBD1 (6 bases). The V end lost 3 bases, the J end lost 9 bases, and 12 bases lay between the germline ends. There are 13 residues in the CDR3. DNA of the CDR3: TGTGCCAGCAGTTTGGCAGGGGACACTGAGCAGTTCTTC. It is translated as CASSLAGDTEQFF.

This clonotype was picked up many times. J is TRBJ2-3 and V is TRBV4-1, with D perhaps matching TRBD1 (6 bases). Germline V lookup: CDR1 MGHRA, CDR2 YSYEKL. This CDR3 is 16 amino acids long. V dropped 1 base and J dropped 2 bases, with 13 bases sitting between them. The chain's CDR3 is CASSQVSGEYTDTQYF. CDR3 DNA: TGCGCCAGCAGCCAAGTCTCAGGGGAGTACACAGATACGCAGTATTTT.

In its sample, this clonotype was seen a few times. The chain uses TRBV2 and TRBJ2-3; D tentatively fits TRBD1 or TRBD2 (6 bases each). With 8 bases removed from V and 7 bases from J, the gap between germline ends came to 19 bases. This CDR3 comprises 14 residues. Germline CDR1 SNHLY, CDR2 FYNNEI. CDR3 region: CASLRQEGSYTQYF. In nucleotides, the CDR3 is TGTGCCAGCCTACGACAGGAGGGTTCATATACGCAGTATTTT.

The chain recombines TRBV20-1 with TRBJ2-1; D assignment may be TRBD1 or TRBD2 (5 bases each). The CDR3 runs to 14 residues. Trimming removed 2 bases from V and 9 bases from J, with 17 bases in between. Per the germline V gene, CDR1 is DFQATT and CDR2 is SNEGSKA (reference sequence). The CDR3 spells CSARSGGLRGEQFF. The DNA of the CDR3 is TGCAGTGCTAGATCTGGCGGGCTGAGGGGTGAGCAGTTCTTC.

This clonotype was seen a handful of times. This chain connects TRBV20-1 to TRBJ2-5; 10 bases align to TRBD1. This CDR3 has 13 residues. Germline V gene sequence: CDR1 DFQATT, CDR2 SNEGSKA (reference sequence). The chain's CDR3 is CASPGQGIETQYF. The DNA for the CDR3 is TGCGCCAGCCCGGGACAGGGGATCGAGACCCAGTACTTC.

This chain joins TRBV7-8 and TRBJ2-2, with D unresolved. This CDR3 has 11 amino acids. CDR1 is SGHVS, CDR2 FQNEAQ, per germline. Deletions cut 5 bases from V and 5 bases from J, with 3 bases between. In DNA form, the CDR3 reads TGTGCCAGCAGCAAAACCGGGGAGCTGTTTTTT. This sequence encodes CASSKTGELFF.